This T cell receptor (beta chain) was identified in a study of cytomegalovirus exposure and HLA in healthy donors. Notes on the study in general: A classifier reportedly called cytomegalovirus status with high sensitivity and specificity. Specificity of a few CMV-associated chains for CMV antigens was verified in vitro. Later on, a genetic analysis was performed. It linked a missense variant in DCLRE1C with V- and J-gene trimming of TCR beta. With further analysis later on, most CMV-associated TCR beta chains appeared HLA-restricted.

Of note for this clone: Antigen unknown.

The V gene's germline CDR1 is SNHLY and CDR2 FYNNEI. Trimming cost V 6 bases and J 0 bases, with 12 bases left between them. The CDR3 sequence is 15 residues long. PCR involved 60 Vbeta and 13 Jbeta primers. Data came from immunoSEQ multiplex PCR; TCRdb stores just in-frame clones and leaves some out. This table has fewer than 300,000 clones, around 80% appearing once. This TCR came from a girl aged 2 to 10 in good health and CMV-seronegative. This chain links TRBV2 with TRBJ1-3; unclear D gene. Sequencing was done on a sample of PBMCs. CDR3 residues: CASRRPGTSGNTIYF. The CDR3 DNA follows: TGTGCCAGCAGGCGTCCGGGTACCTCTGGAAACACCATATATTTT.